A single sample is the source of the 10 T cell receptor beta chains below, sequenced in a study of blood T cell repertoires in COVID-19. Only in-frame clones appear in the TCRdb table, and some are missing; sequencing was by immunoSEQ multiplex PCR. This sample has approximately 50,000 clones, with 80% to 90% found just once. Sequenced: peripheral blood. The receptors here all came from a man aged 60 to 75 with COVID-19, enrolled during active disease.

This clone was counted a few times. This chain connects TRBV3-1 (or the pseudogene TRBV3-2) to TRBJ2-2, with D perhaps TRBD1 (6 bases). This CDR3 spans 14 amino acids. V lost 2 bases and J 6 bases, leaving 10 bases between the germline ends. Germline V gene lookup returns CDR1 LGHDT and CDR2 YNNKEL (reference sequence). The CDR3 reads CASSQRRGSGELFF. The CDR3 bases are TGTGCCAGCAGCCAACGCAGGGGTTCCGGGGAGCTGTTTTTT.

The chain carries TRBV2 and TRBJ1-2, with D uncertain. CDR1 SNHLY and CDR2 FYNNEI come from the germline V gene. V gave up 1 base and J gave up 1 base, with 4 bases separating them. The CDR3 totals 13 residues. The CDR3 here is CASSEELNYGYTF. The CDR3 nucleotides read TGTGCCAGCAGTGAAGAGCTTAACTATGGCTACACCTTC. Full variable domain (outside the CDR3, taken from reference TRBV2 and TRBJ1-2): EPEVTQTPSHQVTQMGQEVILRCVPISNHLYFYWYRQILGQKVEFLVSFYNNEISEKSEIFDDQFSVERPDGSNFTLKIRSTKLEDSAMYFCASSEELNYGYTFGSGTRLTVV.

The J gene is TRBJ2-3, the V gene TRBV10-3; D is possibly TRBD2 (5 bases). Germline CDR1 is ENHRY and CDR2 is SYGVKD. The ends were cut back, 5 bases at V and 6 bases at J, with 12 bases in the middle. CDR3 length equals 13 residues. The CDR3, as DNA: TGTGCCATCAGTCGGGGTGTAGGGGATACGCAGTATTTT. Its translation: CAISRGVGDTQYF.

The CDR3 sequence is CASSLGSGTGSSYEQYF. For the CDR3, the DNA is TGTGCCAGCAGCCTAGGATCCGGGACAGGGAGCTCCTACGAGCAGTACTTC. The J gene is TRBJ2-7, the V gene TRBV5-4, with TRBD1 identical over 9 bases. This CDR3 spans 17 amino acids. Per germline, CDR1 SGHNT and CDR2 YYREEE (reference sequence). V was pared by 4 bases and J by 0 bases, with 11 bases of the junction left unmatched.

V is TRBV7-3 and J is TRBJ2-5, with a weak D call TRBD2 (6 bases). The CDR3 is made up of 13 amino acids. Deletions cut 5 bases from V and 3 bases from J, with 10 bases between. Germline lookup yields CDR1 SGHTA and CDR2 FQGTGA. In DNA, the CDR3 is TGTGCCAGCAGCCCGGGGACTGAAGAGACCCAGTACTTC. Protein product: CASSPGTEETQYF.

This clone was found a few times. The chain couples TRBV6-5 to TRBJ2-7; 8 nucleotides line up with TRBD2. The junction had 9 bases not matched to a gene; V was cut back by 4 bases and J by 4 bases. CDR3 length: 15 amino acids. Germline lookup yields CDR1 MNHEY and CDR2 SVGAGI. The CDR3 here is CASSSGLAGSYEQYF. The CDR3 DNA sequence: TGTGCCAGCAGTTCGGGGCTAGCGGGCTCATACGAGCAGTACTTC.

The rearrangement uses TRBV4-1 and TRBJ2-7, with 7 bases lining up with TRBD1. The V gene's germline CDR1 is MGHRA and CDR2 YSYEKL. Trimming took 1 base from V and 4 from J; bases not matched to a gene: 7. The CDR3 totals 15 residues. The CDR3 reads CASSQATGQMYEQYF. CDR3 DNA: TGCGCCAGCAGCCAAGCAACGGGACAGATGTACGAGCAGTACTTC.

This clone came up a few times. This chain links TRBV27 with TRBJ2-1; 8 bases agree with TRBD2. There are 12 residues in the CDR3. CDR1 and CDR2 (germline): MNHEY, SMNVEV (reference sequence). V gave up 5 bases and J gave up 7 bases; unmatched junction bases: 1. The CDR3 region is CASSRGGNEQFF. The CDR3 DNA reads TGTGCCAGCAGTCGCGGGGGGAATGAGCAGTTCTTC.

The V and J genes are TRBV2 and TRBJ2-3, with D perhaps TRBD2 (5 bases). V was clipped by 4 bases and J by 1 base, with 9 bases between them. This CDR3 comprises 14 residues. Germline CDR1 and CDR2: SNHLY and FYNNEI. This CDR3 is CASSARRGTDTQYF. The CDR3 nucleotides read TGTGCCAGCAGTGCCAGGCGGGGCACAGATACGCAGTATTTT.

This chain joins TRBV5-1 and TRBJ2-2; 10 bases line up with TRBD2. This CDR3 is built from 14 residues. The trim removed 4 bases at V and 6 bases at J, leaving 3 bases unmatched. Per the germline V gene, CDR1 is SGHRS and CDR2 is YFSETQ. The CDR3 sequence: CASSLAGVPGELFF. CDR3 nucleotides: TGCGCCAGCAGCCTAGCGGGAGTCCCCGGGGAGCTGTTTTTT.